Each of the 8 T cell receptor beta chains below was sequenced from the same sample in a study of T cells after yellow fever vaccination. One entry per CDR3 protein, called by TCRdb with MiXCR from the 5' RACE reads. This sample has about 99,000 distinct CDR3 sequences, with around 5.5% found just once. Sequenced here: CD8+ T cells sorted from PBMCs, sampled 10 days after the yellow fever booster vaccination. These receptors were obtained from a man between 18 and 35 years old who received the YFV17D yellow fever vaccine.

The chain carries TRBV5-6 and TRBJ2-2; D gene ambiguous. Trimming cost V 3 bases and J 1 base, with 13 bases left between them. The CDR3 is 16 amino acids. In germline, CDR1 is SGHDT, CDR2 YYEEEE. In DNA, the CDR3 is TGTGCCAGCAGCTCTAGTATAGCAGAGAACACCGGGGAGCTGTTTTTT. Amino acid sequence: CASSSSIAENTGELFF.

This clonotype was observed a few times. The V gene is TRBV2, the J gene TRBJ2-1; tentatively, D is TRBD2 (6 bases). This CDR3 is 15 amino acids long. The V and J ends lost 6 bases and 6 bases respectively, with 18 bases between them. Germline V CDR1 and CDR2: SNHLY, FYNNEI. CDR3 sequence (DNA): TGTGCCAGCAGACCCTCGCTGACTAGACTCAATGAGCAGTTCTTC. This gives the protein CASRPSLTRLNEQFF.

This clonotype was detected only a few times. V and J are TRBV4-1 and TRBJ1-2, with 7 bases fitting TRBD1. Per the germline V gene, CDR1 is MGHRA and CDR2 is YSYEKL. V shed 1 base, J shed 2 bases, and the junction held 1 base outside the gene matches. The CDR3 extends over 14 amino acids. This CDR3 is CASSQATGNYGYTF. DNA for the CDR3: TGCGCCAGCAGCCAAGCGACAGGGAACTATGGCTACACCTTC.

The gene calls are TRBV24-1 and TRBJ1-5; D not certain. V lost 4 bases and J lost 0, with 12 bases in between. Per germline, CDR1 KGHDR and CDR2 SFDVKD. The CDR3 runs 16 residues. CDR3 sequence: CATSDLDGVSNQPQHF. The DNA for the CDR3 is TGTGCCACCAGTGACCTTGACGGAGTTAGCAATCAGCCCCAGCATTTT.

The gene calls are TRBV4-3 and TRBJ2-1, with 8 positions matching TRBD2. CDR1 and CDR2 (germline): LGHNA, YSLEER. The CDR3 length is 12 residues. V lost 3 bases, J lost 12 bases, and 4 bases stayed unmatched. DNA for the CDR3: TGCGCCAGCAGCCAGGGGAGCGGGGGGCAGTTCTTC. Its protein is CASSQGSGGQFF.

This clonotype has just a few counts. The chain recombines TRBV4-1 with TRBJ1-3; tentatively, D is TRBD1 (5 bases). V lost 0 bases, J lost 11 bases, and 8 bases lay in between. Germline values: CDR1 MGHRA, CDR2 YSYEKL. The CDR3 contains 12 residues. CDR3 bases: TGCGCCAGCAGCCAAGAGGGGCCCTCCATATATTTT. Amino acid sequence: CASSQEGPSIYF.

This clonotype showed up just a few times. V gene TRBV20-1 combines with J gene TRBJ2-7, with 7 bases that match TRBD2. Looked up from germline, CDR1 is DFQATT and CDR2 is SNEGSKA (reference sequence). The length of the CDR3 is 18 residues. V dropped 0 bases and J dropped 4; count of bases not matched to a gene: 18. DNA for the CDR3: TGCAGTGCTAGAGAGTTGAGGGCAGGGAGGGAAAACTATTACGAGCAGTACGTC. Translated, it gives CSARELRAGRENYYEQYV.

In this sample, this clonotype turned up many times. The V gene is TRBV7-2, the J gene TRBJ2-6; D unresolved. The ends were cut back, 0 bases at V and 2 bases at J, with 2 bases in the middle. This CDR3 has 14 residues. Germline V gene sequence: CDR1 SGHTA, CDR2 FQGNSA. For the CDR3, the DNA is TGTGCCAGCAGCTTAGCGACTGGGGCCAACGTCCTGACTTTC. Translated, it gives CASSLATGANVLTF.